These 16 T cell receptor beta chains were all obtained from the same sample, sequenced in a study of blood T cell repertoires in COVID-19. Using immunoSEQ multiplex PCR, the repertoire was profiled, and TCRdb retains in-frame clones only, with some absent. The sample lists 300,000 to 350,000 clones, 70% to 90% seen once, with roughly 2% in the top ten. The sequenced material came from PBMCs or T cells enriched from blood (not recorded which). All receptors come from a young man who had recovered from COVID-19.

This clone was detected only a few times. The chain links TRBV29-1 to TRBJ1-1, with 9 positions matching TRBD1. This CDR3 contains 13 residues. V shed 6 bases and J 1 base; nucleotides not matched to a gene: 3. Germline V CDR1 and CDR2: SQVTM, ANQGSEA. Written as DNA, the CDR3 is TGCAGCGTCCCGGGACAGGGGAACACTGAAGCTTTCTTT. It translates to CSVPGQGNTEAFF.

The CDR3 coding sequence is TGTGCCAGCAGCTTAGCGGGGGGTACCGCTTACGGTGAGCAGTTCTTC. Its translation is CASSLAGGTAYGEQFF. V gene TRBV7-6 combines with J gene TRBJ2-1, with D possibly matching TRBD2 (6 bases). Germline CDR1 SGHVS, CDR2 FNYEAQ. The CDR3 has 16 amino acids. Deletions cut 0 bases from V and 9 bases from J, with 18 bases between.

This clone turned up a few times. V and J are TRBV16 and TRBJ1-1; 9 bases match TRBD1. V gave up 5 bases and J gave up 5 bases; unmatched junction bases: 3. The CDR3 spans 13 residues. The germline CDR1 and CDR2 sequences are KGHSY and FQNENV. The CDR3 nucleotides read TGTGCCAGCAGCTCGGACAGGGGTACTGAAGCTTTCTTT. Protein sequence: CASSSDRGTEAFF.

The chain uses TRBV5-8 and TRBJ2-1, with 7 bases matching TRBD1. Unmatched junction bases numbered 12, after V lost 2 bases and J lost 10 bases. The germline CDR1 and CDR2 sequences are SGHTS and YDEGEE. The CDR3 covers 15 residues. The CDR3 here is CASSFTGASGREQFF. The CDR3 region has the DNA TGTGCCAGCAGCTTTACAGGGGCATCGGGGCGGGAGCAGTTCTTC.

The J gene is TRBJ1-1, the V gene TRBV12-3 or TRBV12-4; 7 bases match TRBD1. V dropped 5 bases and J dropped 4; count of bases not matched to a gene: 4. The CDR3 has 13 residues. In DNA form, the CDR3 reads TGTGCCAGCAGTCTACAGGGGATCACTGAAGCTTTCTTT. It translates to CASSLQGITEAFF.

This clone was seen a handful of times. This sequence joins TRBV7-9 and TRBJ1-5, with 8 bases that match TRBD1. The V gene's germline CDR1 is SEHNR and CDR2 FQNEAQ (reference sequence). The length of the CDR3 is 14 residues. V trimming: 5 bases; J trimming: 5 bases; junction bases outside the gene matches: 5. The CDR3 bases are TGTGCCAGCAGCCAGGGGGCGGGCTATCAGCCCCAGCATTTT. Translated, it gives CASSQGAGYQPQHF.

CDR3 in amino acids: CAWSVSARGTQYF. The CDR3 nucleotides are TGTGCCTGGAGTGTGTCAGCCCGGGGAACCCAGTACTTC. V is TRBV30 and J is TRBJ2-5, with a possible D match to TRBD2 (5 bases). Germline V gene data show CDR1 as GTSNPN and CDR2 as SVGIG (reference sequence). Trimming removed 0 bases from V and 8 bases from J, with 13 bases in between. This CDR3 is built from 13 residues. The entire variable domain, with the rest obtained from reference TRBV30 and TRBJ2-5, is as follows: SQTIHQWPATLVQPVGSPLSLECTVEGTSNPNLYWYRQAAGRGLQLLFYSVGIGQISSEVPQNLSASRPQDRQFILSSKKLLLSDSGFYLCAWSVSARGTQYFGPGTRLLVL.

CDR3 protein: CASSAGGNKNIQYF. The DNA of the CDR3 is TGCGCCAGCAGCGCCGGGGGGAATAAAAACATTCAGTACTTC. The chain employs TRBV5-1 and TRBJ2-4; TRBD2 agrees at 7 bases. Germline CDR1 SGHRS, CDR2 YFSETQ. This CDR3 region has 14 residues. V lost 4 bases to trimming and J lost 4 bases; unmatched junction nucleotides: 5.

The V gene is TRBV11-2, the J gene TRBJ1-2; 8 nucleotides agree with TRBD1. The CDR3 length is 16 residues. Trimming at V came to 5 bases and at J to 4 bases, leaving 12 bases not matched to a gene. Germline V gives CDR1 SGHAT, CDR2 FQNNGV. Here the CDR3 reads CASSRRGDRNIYGYTF. CDR3 in DNA: TGTGCCAGCAGCCGTAGGGGGGACAGGAACATCTATGGCTACACCTTC. Drawing the rest from reference TRBV11-2 and TRBJ1-2, the complete variable domain is EAGVAQSPRYKIIEKRQSVAFWCNPISGHATLYWYQQILGQGPKLLIQFQNNGVVDDSQLPKDRFSAERLKGVDSTLKIQPAKLEDSAVYLCASSRRGDRNIYGYTFGSGTRLTVV.

The V and J genes are TRBV9 and TRBJ2-5; 15 nucleotides match TRBD2. CDR3 length: 17 residues. The J segment lost 3 bases and the V segment lost 0 bases, leaving 3 bases of the junction unmatched. CDR1 is SGDLS and CDR2 is YYNGEE in the germline V gene. CDR3 loop: CASSVAGTSGGKETQYF. CDR3 in DNA: TGTGCCAGCAGCGTAGCTGGGACTAGCGGGGGGAAAGAGACCCAGTACTTC. The full variable domain, in which reference TRBV9 and TRBJ2-5 provide the parts outside the CDR3, is DSGVTQTPKHLITATGQRVTLRCSPRSGDLSVYWYQQSLDQGLQFLIQYYNGEERAKGNILERFSAQQFPDLHSELNLSSLELGDSALYFCASSVAGTSGGKETQYFGPGTRLLVL.

J is TRBJ2-2 and V is TRBV15; 9 nucleotides match TRBD1. Unmatched junction bases numbered 4, after V lost 5 bases and J lost 3 bases. The CDR3 has 15 amino acids. Germline CDR1 reads LNHNV; CDR2 reads YYDKDF (reference sequence). CDR3 sequence reads: CATSPRQGDTGELFF. The DNA for the CDR3 is TGTGCCACCAGCCCTCGACAGGGGGACACCGGGGAGCTGTTTTTT.

This chain uses TRBV9 with TRBJ2-2; no definite D call. Germline CDR1 SGDLS, CDR2 YYNGEE. The CDR3 covers 14 residues. Trimming removed 4 bases from V and 3 bases from J, with 10 bases in between. The CDR3 DNA sequence: TGTGCCAGCAGCACCCGACAAGACACCGGGGAGCTGTTTTTT. This sequence encodes CASSTRQDTGELFF.

This sequence joins TRBV20-1 and TRBJ2-7; 12 bases are a match to TRBD2. J lost 5 bases, V lost 3 bases, and 5 bases had no gene match. This CDR3 is 14 amino acids long. The germline V gene has CDR1 DFQATT and CDR2 SNEGSKA (reference sequence). The CDR3 DNA reads TGCAGTGCTAGTAGACTAGCGGGGGACCACGAGCAGTACTTC. Amino acids: CSASRLAGDHEQYF.

The chain couples TRBV7-9 to TRBJ2-1; 8 bases fit TRBD1. Germline V CDR1 and CDR2: SEHNR, FQNEAQ (reference sequence). This CDR3 contains 17 residues. With V trimmed by 1 base and J by 2 bases, 7 bases remained unmatched. The CDR3 DNA reads TGTGCCAGCAGCTTAGGGCTTGGGACAGGAGCCTACAATGAGCAGTTCTTC. Residues: CASSLGLGTGAYNEQFF.

The chain joins TRBV6-5 to TRBJ1-1, with D maybe TRBD1 (5 bases). Germline V gene lookup returns CDR1 MNHEY and CDR2 SVGAGI. The V and J ends lost 0 bases and 0 bases respectively, with 8 bases between them. This CDR3 spans 15 amino acids. Written as DNA, the CDR3 is TGTGCCAGCAGTTACTCTGGGGCACTGAACACTGAAGCTTTCTTT. Amino acid sequence: CASSYSGALNTEAFF.

This chain joins TRBV27 and TRBJ1-5; D perhaps matches TRBD1 (6 bases). Germline V CDR1 and CDR2: MNHEY, SMNVEV (reference sequence). This CDR3 has 15 residues. V lost 3 bases and J lost 4, with 13 bases in between. The CDR3 DNA follows: TGTGCCAGCAGTTTGACGCGGGGGCTGAATCAGCCCCAGCATTTT. Protein: CASSLTRGLNQPQHF.